Here is one T cell receptor (beta chain) with its context. Its matching antigen is unknown. This could be a read error, since a much larger clone is one nucleotide away. Lacking the conserved final phenylalanine or tryptophan, this CDR3 likely reflects a read error. The sample comes from a study of T cell repertoires in cytomegalovirus infection. Study as a whole: Public TCR beta signatures were indicative of both CMV infection and a matching HLA type.

Findings of the study overall: In two of eight donors, the top clonotype was HLA-C-restricted CMV-specific. CMV carriers having the relevant HLA were flagged by cumulative public TCR beta family frequency.

CDR3 length equals 15 residues. Germline CDR1 is SGHTA and CDR2 is FQGNSA. V dropped 4 bases and J dropped 5 bases, with 17 bases sitting between them. One entry per CDR3 protein results from TCRdb running MiXCR on the reads. This sample carries around 340,000 distinct CDR3 sequences, 25% to 35% of them seen once, and the ten largest clones take 15% to 20%. Sequencing used cultured PBMCs, obtained from culture after CMV antigen stimulation. V usage is TRBV7-2 and J usage is TRBJ1-1, with D tentatively TRBD1 (6 bases). This receptor was taken from a human donor in good health (CMV status not recorded). Some clones in this sample may be carry-over from other donors' samples. CDR3 sequence: CASSWRGGEGTEAFS. CDR3 bases: TGTGCCAGCAGCTGGAGGGGGGGCGAGGGAACTGAAGCTTTCTCT.